This T cell receptor (beta chain) was observed in a study of beta chain features in type 1 diabetes. Notes on this clone: Its antigen is unidentified.

CDR3 size: 14 residues. Germline V gives CDR1 MNHEY, CDR2 SMNVEV (reference sequence). V shed 6 bases and J shed 8 bases, with 17 bases lying between them. cDNA synthesis used the whole RNA isolate, giving expressed TCRB sequences. Naive, central memory and regulatory T cell samples produced a mean of roughly 3.8 million reads. The table came from immunoSEQ multiplex PCR; TCRdb's copy has only in-frame clones and leaves some out. The data hold about 210,000 clones, with approximately 11% observed a single time. It was via CD45RO/CCR7/CD25/CD127/CD95/CD27 that CD4+ naive, central memory, regulatory and stem cell-like memory cells were sorted. Findings and caveats of the study: Moderately but significantly shorter TCRB CDR3s were found in Type 1 diabetes patients in all four CD4+ subsets. Junctions at VDJ sites from type 1 diabetes patients had fewer insertions and more deletions.

The chain joins TRBV27 to TRBJ2-1; D remains ambiguous. The receptor's source is a man between 18 and 35 years old in good health. Sequencing was carried out using central memory CD4+ T cells from blood. The CDR3 DNA is TGTGCCAGCAGCCGATATCGGACGGTGGATGAGCAGTTCTTC. This sequence encodes CASSRYRTVDEQFF.